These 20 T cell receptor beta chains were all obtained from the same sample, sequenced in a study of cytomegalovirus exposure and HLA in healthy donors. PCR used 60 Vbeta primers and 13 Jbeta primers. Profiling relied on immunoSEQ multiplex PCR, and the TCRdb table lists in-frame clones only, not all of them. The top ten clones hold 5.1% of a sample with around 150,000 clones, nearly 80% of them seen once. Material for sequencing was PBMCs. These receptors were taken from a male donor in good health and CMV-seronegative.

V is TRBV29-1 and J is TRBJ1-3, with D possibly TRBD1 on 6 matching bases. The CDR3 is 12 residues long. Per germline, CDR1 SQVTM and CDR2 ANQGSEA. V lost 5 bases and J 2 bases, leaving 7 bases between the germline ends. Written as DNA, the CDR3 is TGCAGCGTTCAGGGGACTGGAAACACCATATATTTT. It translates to CSVQGTGNTIYF.

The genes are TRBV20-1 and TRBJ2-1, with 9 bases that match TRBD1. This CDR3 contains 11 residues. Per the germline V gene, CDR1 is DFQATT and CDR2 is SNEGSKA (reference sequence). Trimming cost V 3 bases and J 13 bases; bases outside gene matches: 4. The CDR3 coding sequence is TGCAGTGCTAGCGGGACAGGGAGCCAGTTCTTC. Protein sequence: CSASGTGSQFF.

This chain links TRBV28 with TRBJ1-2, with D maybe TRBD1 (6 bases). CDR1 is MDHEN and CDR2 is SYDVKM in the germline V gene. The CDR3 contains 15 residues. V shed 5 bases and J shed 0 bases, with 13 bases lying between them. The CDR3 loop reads CASSPLDRPNYGYTF. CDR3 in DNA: TGTGCCAGCAGTCCCCTTGACAGGCCTAACTATGGCTACACCTTC.

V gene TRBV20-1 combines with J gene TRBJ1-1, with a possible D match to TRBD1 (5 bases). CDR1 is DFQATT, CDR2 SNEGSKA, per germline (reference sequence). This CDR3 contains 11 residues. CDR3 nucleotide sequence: TGCAGCACCGACAGGAACACTGAAGCTTTCTTT. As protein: CSTDRNTEAFF.

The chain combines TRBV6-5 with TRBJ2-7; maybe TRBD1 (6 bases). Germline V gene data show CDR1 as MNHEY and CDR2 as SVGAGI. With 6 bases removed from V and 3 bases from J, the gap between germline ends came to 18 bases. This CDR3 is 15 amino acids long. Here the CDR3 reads CASRGSRTEHYEQYF. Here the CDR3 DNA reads TGTGCCAGCAGGGGTTCGAGGACAGAGCACTACGAGCAGTACTTC.

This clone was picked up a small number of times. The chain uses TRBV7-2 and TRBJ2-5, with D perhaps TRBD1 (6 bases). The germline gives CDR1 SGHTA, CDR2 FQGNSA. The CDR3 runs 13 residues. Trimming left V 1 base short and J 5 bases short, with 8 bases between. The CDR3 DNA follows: TGTGCCAGCAGCTTAGACAGGGCGGAGACCCAGTACTTC. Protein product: CASSLDRAETQYF.

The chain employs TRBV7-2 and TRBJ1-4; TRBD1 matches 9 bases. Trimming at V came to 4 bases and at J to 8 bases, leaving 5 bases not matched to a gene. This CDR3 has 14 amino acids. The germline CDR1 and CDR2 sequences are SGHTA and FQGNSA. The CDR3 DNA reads TGTGCCAGCAGCTCGGGACAGGGTTGGGAAAAACTGTTTTTT. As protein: CASSSGQGWEKLFF.

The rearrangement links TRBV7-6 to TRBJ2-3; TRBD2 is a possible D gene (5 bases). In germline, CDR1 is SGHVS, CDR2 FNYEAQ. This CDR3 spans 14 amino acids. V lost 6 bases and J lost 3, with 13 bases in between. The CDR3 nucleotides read TGTGCCAGCAGTAGTCGTTGGGAGACAGATACGCAGTATTTT. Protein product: CASSSRWETDTQYF.

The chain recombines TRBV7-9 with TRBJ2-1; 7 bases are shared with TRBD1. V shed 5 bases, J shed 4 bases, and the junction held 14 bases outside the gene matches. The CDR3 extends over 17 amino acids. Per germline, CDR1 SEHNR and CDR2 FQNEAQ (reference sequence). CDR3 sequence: CASSHTRDRRGYNEQFF. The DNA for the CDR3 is TGTGCCAGCAGCCATACTCGGGACAGAAGGGGATACAATGAGCAGTTCTTC.

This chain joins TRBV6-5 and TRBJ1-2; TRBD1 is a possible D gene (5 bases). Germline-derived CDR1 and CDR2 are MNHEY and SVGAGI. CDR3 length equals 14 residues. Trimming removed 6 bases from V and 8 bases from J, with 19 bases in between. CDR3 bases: TGTGCCAGCAGGGTCGCCTGGGGGGGAACGGGCTACACCTTC. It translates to CASRVAWGGTGYTF.

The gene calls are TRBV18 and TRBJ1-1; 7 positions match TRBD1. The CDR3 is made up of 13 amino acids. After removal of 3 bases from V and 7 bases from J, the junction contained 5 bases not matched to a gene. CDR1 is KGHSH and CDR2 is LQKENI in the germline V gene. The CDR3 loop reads CASSPRQGGEAFF. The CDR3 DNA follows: TGTGCCAGCTCACCGAGACAGGGCGGTGAAGCTTTCTTT.

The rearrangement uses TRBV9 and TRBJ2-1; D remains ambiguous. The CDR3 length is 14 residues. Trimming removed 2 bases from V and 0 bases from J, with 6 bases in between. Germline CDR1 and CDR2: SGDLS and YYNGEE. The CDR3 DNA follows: TGTGCCAGCAGCGTCAGTTTCTCCTACAATGAGCAGTTCTTC. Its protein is CASSVSFSYNEQFF.

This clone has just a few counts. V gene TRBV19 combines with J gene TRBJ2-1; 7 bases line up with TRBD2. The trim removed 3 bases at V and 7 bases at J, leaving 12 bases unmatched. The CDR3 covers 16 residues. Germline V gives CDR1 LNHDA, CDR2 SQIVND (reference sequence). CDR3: CASSIRGLRSRNEQFF. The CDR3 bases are TGTGCCAGTAGTATTAGGGGACTACGTTCTAGGAATGAGCAGTTCTTC.

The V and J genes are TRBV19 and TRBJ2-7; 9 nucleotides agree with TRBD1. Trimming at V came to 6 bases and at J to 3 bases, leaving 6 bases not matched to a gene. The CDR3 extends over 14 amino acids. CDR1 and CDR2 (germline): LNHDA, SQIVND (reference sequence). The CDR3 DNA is TGTGCCAGTAGAAATAGGGACAGGGACTACGAGCAGTACTTC. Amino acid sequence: CASRNRDRDYEQYF.

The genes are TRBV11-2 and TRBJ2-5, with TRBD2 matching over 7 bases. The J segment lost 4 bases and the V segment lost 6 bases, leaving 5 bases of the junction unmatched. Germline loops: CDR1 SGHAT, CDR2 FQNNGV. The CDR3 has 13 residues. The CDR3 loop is CASSREVRETQYF. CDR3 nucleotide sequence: TGTGCCAGCAGTCGGGAGGTTCGAGAGACCCAGTACTTC. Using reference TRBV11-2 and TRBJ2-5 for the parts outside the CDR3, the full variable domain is EAGVAQSPRYKIIEKRQSVAFWCNPISGHATLYWYQQILGQGPKLLIQFQNNGVVDDSQLPKDRFSAERLKGVDSTLKIQPAKLEDSAVYLCASSREVRETQYFGPGTRLLVL.

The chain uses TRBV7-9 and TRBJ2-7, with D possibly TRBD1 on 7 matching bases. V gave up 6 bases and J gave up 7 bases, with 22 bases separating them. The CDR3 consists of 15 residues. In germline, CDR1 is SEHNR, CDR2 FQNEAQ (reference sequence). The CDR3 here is CASSMTSAGGLEQYF. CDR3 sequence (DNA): TGTGCCAGCAGTATGACATCGGCAGGGGGACTTGAGCAGTACTTC.

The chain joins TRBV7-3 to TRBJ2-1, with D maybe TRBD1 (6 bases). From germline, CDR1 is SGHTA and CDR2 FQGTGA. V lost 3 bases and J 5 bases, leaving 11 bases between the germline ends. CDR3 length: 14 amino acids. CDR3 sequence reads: CASSFPGHHNEQFF. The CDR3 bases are TGTGCCAGCAGCTTTCCGGGACACCACAATGAGCAGTTCTTC.

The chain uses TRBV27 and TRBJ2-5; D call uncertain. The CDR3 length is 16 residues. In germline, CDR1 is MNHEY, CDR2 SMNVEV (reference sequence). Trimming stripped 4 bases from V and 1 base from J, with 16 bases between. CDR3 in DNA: TGTGCCAGCAGTTCCACCCTACAGAAACCCCAAGAGACCCAGTACTTC. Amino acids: CASSSTLQKPQETQYF.

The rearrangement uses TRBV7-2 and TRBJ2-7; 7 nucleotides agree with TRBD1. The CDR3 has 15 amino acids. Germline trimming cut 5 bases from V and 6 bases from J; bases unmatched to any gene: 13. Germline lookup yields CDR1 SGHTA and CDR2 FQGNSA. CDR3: CASSPWPQGNREQYF. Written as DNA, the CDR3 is TGTGCCAGCAGCCCCTGGCCACAGGGGAATCGCGAGCAGTACTTC. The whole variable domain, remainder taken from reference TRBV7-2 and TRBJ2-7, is GAGVSQSPSNKVTEKGKDVELRCDPISGHTALYWYRQSLGQGLEFLIYFQGNSAPDKSGLPSDRFSAERTGGSVSTLTIQRTQQEDSAVYLCASSPWPQGNREQYFGPGTRLTVT.

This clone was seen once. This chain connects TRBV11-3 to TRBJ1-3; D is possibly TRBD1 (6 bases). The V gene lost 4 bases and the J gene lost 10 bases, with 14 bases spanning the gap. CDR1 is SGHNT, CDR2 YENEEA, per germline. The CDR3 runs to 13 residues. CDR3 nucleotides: TGTGCCAGCAGCTCCTACAGGGAACCGACCATATATTTT. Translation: CASSSYREPTIYF.